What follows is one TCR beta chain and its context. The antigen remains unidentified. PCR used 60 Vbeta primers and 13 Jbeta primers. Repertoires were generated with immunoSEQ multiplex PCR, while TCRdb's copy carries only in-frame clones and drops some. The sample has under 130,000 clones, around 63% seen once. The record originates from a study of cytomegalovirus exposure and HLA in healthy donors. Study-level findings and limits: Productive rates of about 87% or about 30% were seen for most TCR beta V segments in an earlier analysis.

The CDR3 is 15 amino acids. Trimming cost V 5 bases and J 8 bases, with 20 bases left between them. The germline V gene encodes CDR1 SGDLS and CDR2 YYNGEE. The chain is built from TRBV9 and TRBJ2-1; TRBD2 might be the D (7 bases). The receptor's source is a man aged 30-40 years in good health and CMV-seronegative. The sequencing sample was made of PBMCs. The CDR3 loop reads CASRGGASEVHEQFF. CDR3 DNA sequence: TGTGCCAGCAGGGGGGGGGCCAGTGAGGTCCATGAGCAGTTCTTC.